This T cell receptor beta chain stems from a study of spatial heterogeneity in lung cancer (dated by TCRdb to the late 2010s). Describing the broader study: Beta-chain transcripts were consistently detected in greater numbers than alpha-chain transcripts, which likely reflects a higher abundance of beta-chain transcripts. A strong correlation was found between TCR transcript counts in tumor regions and a T cell transcriptional module score from matched bulk RNA-seq. In the raw uncorrected reads, each unique combination of TCR and UMI appeared on average more than ten times. At surgery, hundreds of tumor regions, roughly 63 matched nontumor lung samples and 56 PBMC samples were TCR-sequenced for both alpha and beta chains. Nonsynonymous mutation counts, determined by whole-exome sequencing of tumor tissue, were related to TCR repertoire features. In non-small cell lung cancer, the study made a quantitative comparison of TCR alpha and beta repertoires among multiple tumor regions, matched nontumor lung and blood. General findings and caveats noted by the study authors: TCR-seq was estimated to cover only approximately 6.4% of tumor T cells for alpha chains and around 13% for beta chains. A correlation was observed between the number of expanded intratumoral alpha and beta TCRs and the tumor nonsynonymous mutation count. Additional single-cell paired TCR alpha and beta sequencing was considered necessary to confirm, at a functional level, the hypothesis that regional TCRs recognize regional mutations. Counts of ubiquitous and regional expanded TCRs correlated with counts of ubiquitous and regional nonsynonymous mutations, respectively.

CDR1 and CDR2, per the germline V gene, are SGHTA and FQGNSA. Trimming removed 4 bases from V and 9 bases from J, leaving 10 bases between the germline ends. Including the terminal cysteine and phenylalanine, the CDR3 comprises 11 residues. The entry retains the CDR3 DNA only, 33 bases that are in frame from base 1. Many counts were recorded for this clonotype. Its antigen target is currently unknown. There are no base qualities to consult, and no much larger clone falls within one base. Since the library was made to target alpha chains, this beta chain is a stray read and its abundance is not meaningful. The meaning of the sample's time point label: sample taken at primary tumor resection. Samples were obtained from approximately 76 patients with early-stage, untreated non-small cell lung cancer from the lung TRACERx cohort. Without any cell sorting, TCR sequencing was performed on whole RNA extracted either from tumor and nontumor lung tissue or from cryopreserved PBMC samples. A patient was chosen for TCR sequencing only when enough RNA was available from at least two tumor regions. Before selection, tumor and adjacent nontumor lung specimens were reviewed by a lung pathologist.

Preparation of the library involved 5' RACE. Sequencing instrument: NextSeq 500. To allow correction of PCR and sequencing errors, the TCR library protocol tagged every TCR cDNA molecule with a unique molecular identifier. The authors' pipeline ran thus. TCR identification, UMI-based error correction and CDR3 extraction were all carried out with Decombinator tools. TCRs above a frequency of 2 per 1,000, corresponding to the top 1% of the tumor frequency distribution, were defined as expanded. Expanded tumor TCRs statistically deemed absent (corrected P<0.05) from at least one tumor region were classed as regional, and all other expanded tumor TCRs were classed as ubiquitous. Renyi diversity was calculated using the R vegan package after each repertoire was subsampled 100 times to 5,000 TCRs. To build CDR3 similarity networks, amino acid triplet string-kernel similarity was used, and CDR3s were connected when their pairwise similarity was above 0.82. Clones were called with MiXCR by TCRdb after fastp trimmed the public reads at Q25, and only in-frame beta chains were retained. Duplicate CDR3 protein sequences are folded into a single record with the most common DNA and genes. The V and J calls and clone size come from TCRdb's table, not from the authors' own analysis. Counted in this sample were about 13,000 distinct CDR3 sequences; approximately 5.5% of them appeared once. Roughly 24% of the sample is taken by the ten largest.

Here the sequenced sample was lung tumor tissue, taken at surgery. The chain links TRBV7-2 with TRBJ2-7; a confident D gene designation cannot be given. The source is a male donor with early-stage non-small cell lung cancer. The nucleotides are TGTGCCAGCAGCTCGCAGGTGACGCAGTACTTC. The resulting protein is CASSSQVTQYF. Reference TRBV7-2 and TRBJ2-7 proteins supply the regions before and after the CDR3; the full variable domain is: GAGVSQSPSNKVTEKGKDVELRCDPISGHTALYWYRQSLGQGLEFLIYFQGNSAPDKSGLPSDRFSAERTGGSVSTLTIQRTQQEDSAVYLCASSSQVTQYFGPGTRLTVT.